The source of this T cell receptor beta chain is a study of control samples from healthy donors and cancer patients. This table comes from immunoSEQ multiplex PCR, and its TCRdb copy is limited to in-frame clones, with some not included. This sample yields roughly 130,000 clones, of which roughly 91% are seen a single time; roughly 1.7% belongs to the top ten. This CDR3 spans 12 amino acids. Trimming stripped 6 bases from V and 6 bases from J, with 9 bases between. Germline V gene sequence: CDR1 SNHLY, CDR2 FYNNEI. The source material was PBMCs. The TCR was taken from a man aged 45 to 65 with head and neck cancer. The chain uses TRBV2 and TRBJ1-5; D gene ambiguous. The CDR3 loop is CASRGAGQPQHF. DNA of the CDR3: TGTGCCAGCAGGGGCGCGGGTCAGCCCCAGCATTTT. The whole variable domain, filled in from reference TRBV2 and TRBJ1-5, reads EPEVTQTPSHQVTQMGQEVILRCVPISNHLYFYWYRQILGQKVEFLVSFYNNEISEKSEIFDDQFSVERPDGSNFTLKIRSTKLEDSAMYFCASRGAGQPQHFGDGTRLSIL.